The 23 T cell receptor beta chains below come from one sample, sequenced in a study of control samples from healthy donors and cancer patients. Here immunoSEQ multiplex PCR was the method, and the copy in TCRdb shows in-frame clones only, minus some. The repertoire consists of 350,000 to 450,000 clones, with around 90% occurring once and the leading ten covering 5.5% to 8%. Sequencing used PBMCs. Source of these receptors: a middle-aged man with head and neck cancer.

As to this clone: Other DNA sequences in the same sample also yield this CDR3. The chain employs TRBV19 and TRBJ1-1, with D unclear. Trimming pared 1 base from V and 7 bases from J, leaving 7 bases between. Germline CDR1 reads LNHDA; CDR2 reads SQIVND (reference sequence). There are 12 residues in the CDR3. CDR3 DNA: TGTGCCAGTAGTATAGCGGGCCGTGAAGCTTTCTTT. Its protein is CASSIAGREAFF.

This rearrangement joins TRBV2 to TRBJ2-7; perhaps TRBD2 as D (6 bases). V was trimmed by 6 bases and J by 3 bases, leaving 9 bases between them. Germline-derived CDR1 and CDR2 are SNHLY and FYNNEI. This CDR3 is built from 12 residues. CDR3 sequence: CASRHGGYEQYF. CDR3 nucleotide sequence: TGTGCCAGCAGACACGGGGGCTACGAGCAGTACTTC.

The chain is built from TRBV27 and TRBJ1-6; D call uncertain. Germline V gene data show CDR1 as MNHEY and CDR2 as SMNVEV (reference sequence). V was clipped by 7 bases and J by 9 bases, with 13 bases between them. The CDR3 is 13 residues long. CDR3 in amino acids: CASTTWGGSPLHF. The DNA of the CDR3 is TGTGCCAGCACCACTTGGGGAGGTTCACCCCTCCACTTT.

Of note for this clone: Germline and junction disagree at one end, which may indicate a read error. This sequence joins TRBV5-6 and TRBJ2-4, with 10 bases lining up with TRBD2. The CDR3 extends over 15 amino acids. Germline V CDR1 and CDR2: SGHDT, YYEEEE. Here the CDR3 reads CAPTLSGGGKNIQYF. CDR3 DNA: TGCGCCCCCACACTGAGCGGGGGGGGCAAAAACATTCAGTACTTC.

V usage is TRBV7-2 and J usage is TRBJ2-7; D possibly corresponds to TRBD1 (7 bases). V gave up 5 bases and J gave up 6 bases, with 20 bases separating them. The CDR3 runs to 15 residues. The germline gives CDR1 SGHTA, CDR2 FQGNSA. The CDR3 nucleotides are TGTGCCAGCAGCGACCGATTACGGGGGACAGCCGAGCAGTACTTC. Its protein is CASSDRLRGTAEQYF. Together with reference TRBV7-2 and TRBJ2-7, the CDR3 gives the full variable domain: GAGVSQSPSNKVTEKGKDVELRCDPISGHTALYWYRQSLGQGLEFLIYFQGNSAPDKSGLPSDRFSAERTGGSVSTLTIQRTQQEDSAVYLCASSDRLRGTAEQYFGPGTRLTVT.

A remark on this clone: This same CDR3 is encoded by further DNA sequences in the sample. CDR3 sequence: CASSLVDREQYF. The CDR3 DNA reads TGTGCCAGCAGCTTGGTAGATCGCGAGCAGTACTTC. The V gene is TRBV5-6, the J gene TRBJ2-7; D unresolved. CDR1 is SGHDT and CDR2 is YYEEEE in the germline V gene. Trimming pared 0 bases from V and 6 bases from J, leaving 7 bases between. CDR3 length equals 12 residues.

The rearrangement uses TRBV7-3 and TRBJ2-2; D is uncertain. The CDR3 sequence is 12 residues long. Germline V gene lookup returns CDR1 SGHTA and CDR2 FQGTGA. V was clipped by 6 bases and J by 0 bases, with 2 bases between them. The CDR3 nucleotides read TGTGCCAGCAGGGCGAACACCGGGGAGCTGTTTTTT. Translation: CASRANTGELFF.

The genes are TRBV19 and TRBJ1-1; possible D gene TRBD1, 5 bases. The length of the CDR3 is 18 residues. V lost 3 bases to trimming and J lost 10 bases, with 30 bases between them. The germline V gene has CDR1 LNHDA and CDR2 SQIVND (reference sequence). CDR3 nucleotide sequence: TGTGCCAGTAGTATGGGACCAGGCTCGGAGGGGCCACAGAAGGGAGCTTTCTTT. It yields the protein CASSMGPGSEGPQKGAFF.

This clone has only one observation. The chain links TRBV19 to TRBJ2-3; either TRBD1 or TRBD2 may supply D (6 bases each). CDR3 length equals 15 residues. Trimming took 4 bases from V and 4 from J, leaving 15 bases between them. Germline V CDR1 and CDR2: LNHDA, SQIVND (reference sequence). CDR3 bases: TGTGCCAGTAGTACCGGGGGCGGTAGAGCAGATACGCAGTATTTT. Translating it yields CASSTGGGRADTQYF.

This chain links TRBV5-8 with TRBJ2-2; 8 nucleotides align to TRBD1. J was trimmed by 5 bases and V by 3 bases; bases with no gene match: 9. Germline V lookup: CDR1 SGHTS, CDR2 YDEGEE. The CDR3 is made up of 16 amino acids. The CDR3 spells CASSSPGGLATGELFF. The CDR3 DNA reads TGTGCCAGCAGCTCACCAGGGGGCTTAGCAACCGGGGAGCTGTTTTTT.

The chain recombines TRBV7-2 with TRBJ2-2; the D gene could be TRBD1 or TRBD2 (5 bases each). Germline CDR1 reads SGHTA; CDR2 reads FQGNSA. Trimming left V 1 base short and J 2 bases short, with 14 bases between. The CDR3 covers 17 residues. DNA for the CDR3: TGTGCCAGCAGCTTAGACACCACGGGGCCCAACACCGGGGAGCTGTTTTTT. Its protein product is CASSLDTTGPNTGELFF.

J is TRBJ1-1 and V is TRBV6-6; TRBD1 matches 9 bases. V lost 5 bases, J lost 5 bases, and 6 bases stayed unmatched. The CDR3 consists of 14 residues. Germline assignment: CDR1 MNHNY and CDR2 SVGAGI (reference sequence). This CDR3 reads CASSQPGQGTEAFF. The DNA of the CDR3 is TGTGCCAGCAGTCAACCGGGACAGGGAACTGAAGCTTTCTTT.

This chain links TRBV24-1 with TRBJ2-3, with 14 nucleotides matching TRBD2. The germline gives CDR1 KGHDR, CDR2 SFDVKD. The trim removed 2 bases at V and 5 bases at J, leaving 5 bases unmatched. This CDR3 contains 17 residues. This CDR3 is CATSDWTSGGPVDTQYF. For the CDR3, the DNA is TGTGCCACCAGTGATTGGACTAGCGGGGGGCCAGTAGATACGCAGTATTTT.

The rearrangement links TRBV30 to TRBJ1-6; a weak D match, TRBD1 (6 bases). V dropped 2 bases and J dropped 9 bases, with 17 bases sitting between them. Germline V gene lookup returns CDR1 GTSNPN and CDR2 SVGIG (reference sequence). The length of the CDR3 is 15 residues. CDR3 sequence: CAWSLNRAGISPLHF. In nucleotides, the CDR3 is TGTGCCTGGAGTCTGAACAGGGCTGGAATTTCACCCCTCCACTTT.

In this sample, this clone turned up a few times. V usage is TRBV5-1 and J usage is TRBJ1-2; D gene uncertain. The V and J ends lost 4 bases and 3 bases respectively, with 19 bases between them. CDR1 and CDR2 from the germline V gene are SGHRS and YFSETQ. The CDR3 spans 16 residues. The CDR3 loop reads CASSTGLPLRDYGYTF. The DNA for the CDR3 is TGCGCCAGCAGCACCGGACTTCCCTTAAGGGACTATGGCTACACCTTC.

The V and J genes are TRBV28 and TRBJ2-2; 8 bases agree with TRBD1. CDR3 size: 14 residues. Germline V gene data show CDR1 as MDHEN and CDR2 as SYDVKM. V shed 8 bases, J shed 7 bases, and the junction held 9 bases outside the gene matches. This CDR3 reads CASRGRGLNGELFF. As DNA, the CDR3 is TGTGCCAGCCGTGGCAGGGGGCTAAACGGGGAGCTGTTTTTT.

The chain recombines TRBV19 with TRBJ1-1, with D unclear. Germline loops: CDR1 LNHDA, CDR2 SQIVND (reference sequence). This CDR3 has 14 residues. V lost 3 bases and J lost 4, with 12 bases in between. CDR3 amino acids: CASSITGVGTEAFF. The DNA of the CDR3 is TGTGCCAGTAGTATTACCGGGGTAGGCACTGAAGCTTTCTTT.

The rearrangement joins TRBV3-1 (or the pseudogene TRBV3-2) to TRBJ1-1; D ambiguous. Germline V gene sequence: CDR1 LGHDT, CDR2 YNNKEL (reference sequence). Trimming removed 3 bases at V and 1 base at J, with 12 bases between. The CDR3 extends over 15 amino acids. The CDR3 here is CASSQGLQRNTEAFF. CDR3 sequence (DNA): TGTGCCAGCAGCCAGGGTCTCCAAAGGAACACTGAAGCTTTCTTT.

This clone has a handful of counts. The CDR3 bases are TGTGCCAGCAGTTACTCGGGGGGCACCGAAGCTTTCTTT. Amino acid sequence: CASSYSGGTEAFF. The genes are TRBV6-5 and TRBJ1-1; D perhaps matches TRBD1 (6 bases). Looked up from germline, CDR1 is MNHEY and CDR2 is SVGAGI. The CDR3 spans 13 residues. V was pared by 0 bases and J by 8 bases, with 10 bases between.

This clone has a single count. The gene calls are TRBV28 and TRBJ1-1, with D perhaps matching TRBD1 (5 bases). V gave up 6 bases and J gave up 5 bases, with 22 bases separating them. Germline CDR1 and CDR2: MDHEN and SYDVKM. The CDR3 has 16 amino acids. CDR3 nucleotide sequence: TGTGCCAGCAGCGAGGCGGGTGGGGGGGAGAGTACTGAAGCTTTCTTT. It is translated as CASSEAGGGESTEAFF. The full variable domain, with the rest looked up from reference TRBV28 and TRBJ1-1, is DVKVTQSSRYLVKRTGEKVFLECVQDMDHENMFWYRQDPGLGLRLIYFSYDVKMKEKGDIPEGYSVSREKKERFSLILESASTNQTSMYLCASSEAGGGESTEAFFGQGTRLTVV.

J is TRBJ2-2 and V is TRBV18; D remains unclear. The length of the CDR3 is 12 residues. V dropped 6 bases and J dropped 2 bases, with 4 bases sitting between them. Germline lookup yields CDR1 KGHSH and CDR2 LQKENI. CDR3 amino acids: CASSLNTGELFF. The DNA of the CDR3 is TGTGCCAGCTCCCTCAACACCGGGGAGCTGTTTTTT.

This rearrangement joins TRBV4-1 to TRBJ2-4; D perhaps matches TRBD2 (6 bases). Per the germline V gene, CDR1 is MGHRA and CDR2 is YSYEKL. CDR3 length equals 14 residues. The ends were cut back, 2 bases at V and 7 bases at J, with 12 bases in the middle. The CDR3 sequence: CASSQLLAGNIQYF. For the CDR3, the DNA is TGCGCCAGCAGCCAACTACTAGCTGGGAACATTCAGTACTTC.

The chain uses TRBV4-2 and TRBJ2-6, with 9 bases that match TRBD1. V was clipped by 3 bases and J by 1 base; unmatched bases: 4. The germline gives CDR1 LGHNA, CDR2 YNFKEQ. The CDR3 runs 17 residues. CDR3 loop: CASSHRDRASGANVLTF. The CDR3 DNA sequence: TGTGCCAGCAGCCATAGGGACAGGGCTTCTGGGGCCAACGTCCTGACTTTC.